The sequence of this T cell receptor (beta chain) was determined in a study of blood T cell repertoires in COVID-19. In the original processing: How many nucleated cells were present was estimated from reference gene primer amplification. The method was immunoSEQ multiplex PCR; TCRdb's version includes in-frame clones alone and lacks a portion of them. Clone size and V and J calls were adopted from that table, with D and trimming inferred from the DNA. The sample comprises 95,000 to 130,000 clones, roughly nine tenths of which are singletons, and approximately 1.7% rests with the top ten. This CDR3 spans 15 amino acids. The J segment lost 4 bases and the V segment lost 8 bases, leaving 10 bases of the junction unmatched. Germline-derived CDR1 and CDR2 are KGHSH and LQKENI. This clone was counted a single time.

This chain connects TRBV18 to TRBJ1-1; 10 bases map to TRBD1. The sequenced sample consisted of peripheral blood. This TCR was recovered from a human donor with active COVID-19. The donor label of this sample is uncertain. In DNA form, the CDR3 reads TGTGCCAGCCAGAGACAGGGGGCTTTGGTCACTGAAGCTTTCTTT. The encoded protein is CASQRQGALVTEAFF.